The rows below give T cell receptor beta chains drawn from one sample of a study of shared clonotypes between healthy human individuals. Data came from immunoSEQ multiplex PCR; TCRdb stores just in-frame clones and leaves some out. The table has approximately 980,000 clones, approximately 80% seen once; the top ten hold around 1.4%. Sequenced input: memory CD4+ T cells sorted from blood. These receptors came from a man younger than 35 in good health. CDR3s include the opening cysteine and the closing phenylalanine or tryptophan. Each record gives: V gene, J gene, clone size, CDR3 protein. Clone size appears in some rows only: once, few, many, or a class for an expanded clone.

V: TRBV5-1
J: TRBJ1-1
size: NA
CDR3: CASSRGGNSGEAFF

V: TRBV9
J: TRBJ2-1
size: NA
CDR3: CASSALAGVRGEQFF

V: TRBV18
J: TRBJ2-7
size: NA
CDR3: CASSPGTQGGDEQYF

V: TRBV5-1
J: TRBJ1-4
size: NA
CDR3: CASSRQSPEKLFF

V: TRBV6-1
J: TRBJ2-7
size: NA
CDR3: CASRTEGGIASEQYF

V: TRBV7-9
J: TRBJ1-5
size: NA
CDR3: CASSLSSSNQPQHF

V: TRBV2
J: TRBJ2-2
size: few
CDR3: CASSEVGYTGELFF

V: TRBV6-1
J: TRBJ1-4
size: few
CDR3: CASSERQGATNEKLFF

V: TRBV9
J: TRBJ1-2
size: NA
CDR3: CASSVADGNYGYTF

V: TRBV7-2
J: TRBJ2-3
size: NA
CDR3: CASSQLGQGLATQYF

V: TRBV7-9
J: TRBJ2-5
size: NA
CDR3: CASSYDSSRTQYF

V: TRBV30
J: TRBJ1-6
size: NA
CDR3: CAWSPGQRNSPLHF

V: TRBV7-2
J: TRBJ2-2
size: NA
CDR3: CASSRAGANTGELFF

V: TRBV6-1
J: TRBJ1-3
size: NA
CDR3: CASSDGGTSGNTIYF